This T cell receptor beta chain is from a study of T-cell memory formation after mild COVID-19. TCRdb used MiXCR to reprocess the 5' RACE reads, holding one entry per CDR3 protein. The table has tens of thousands of distinct CDR3 sequences, approximately 15% seen once. This CDR3 contains 14 residues. V was cut by 4 bases and J by 10 bases, with 18 bases left in between. CDR1 and CDR2 (germline): SGDLS, YYNGEE. Source material: PBMCs or a T cell subset sorted from them (not recorded which). The receptor was derived from an adult woman who had mild COVID-19 (a few samples of this study predate the infection). Cell type and time point are not known. The V gene is TRBV9, the J gene TRBJ2-1; the D gene is possibly TRBD1 (6 bases). The CDR3: CASSIRTEAREQFF. In DNA form, the CDR3 reads TGTGCCAGCAGCATACGGACAGAAGCTAGAGAGCAGTTCTTC.